Below are 12 T cell receptor beta chains sequenced from a single sample in a study of blood T cell repertoires in COVID-19. Some clones are missing from TCRdb's copy, which holds only in-frame ones; the method was immunoSEQ multiplex PCR. The repertoire holds 370,000 or so clones, with 81% as singletons. The sequenced sample consisted of peripheral blood. Source of these receptors: a human donor with acute or convalescent COVID-19. The donor label of this sample is uncertain.

Points on this clone: Different DNA sequences within this sample yield the same CDR3. The chain is built from TRBV5-4 and TRBJ2-7, with 9 positions matching TRBD1. V trimming: 5 bases; J trimming: 0 bases; junction bases outside the gene matches: 6. CDR3 length: 15 amino acids. Germline-derived CDR1 and CDR2 are SGHNT and YYREEE (reference sequence). This CDR3 is CASSGGTGSSYEQYF. CDR3 nucleotide sequence: TGTGCCAGCAGTGGGGGGACAGGGAGCTCCTACGAGCAGTACTTC.

CDR3 residues: CATSRDERETDEKLFF. CDR3 coding DNA: TGTGCCACCAGCAGAGATGAGAGGGAGACGGATGAAAAACTGTTTTTT. This chain connects TRBV15 to TRBJ1-4; no clear D. Germline CDR1 reads LNHNV; CDR2 reads YYDKDF (reference sequence). The CDR3 is made up of 16 amino acids. V was cut by 0 bases and J by 6 bases, with 14 bases left in between.

This clone was seen just once. CDR3: CAWRGKGQNYSPLHF. The CDR3 DNA reads as TGTGCCTGGAGAGGGAAAGGACAGAATTATTCACCCCTCCACTTT. V and J are TRBV30 and TRBJ1-6, with D perhaps TRBD1 (6 bases). V dropped 3 bases and J dropped 8 bases, with 17 bases sitting between them. The CDR3 loop spans 15 amino acids. CDR1 and CDR2 from the germline V gene are GTSNPN and SVGIG (reference sequence).

The chain employs TRBV3-1 (or the pseudogene TRBV3-2) and TRBJ1-6, with unresolved D. V was pared by 3 bases and J by 9 bases, with 18 bases between. The CDR3 has 16 residues. CDR1 LGHDT and CDR2 YNNKEL come from the germline V gene (reference sequence). For the CDR3, the DNA is TGTGCCAGCAGCCAGCGATCGGCAGACGGGAGTTCACCCCTCCACTTT. As protein: CASSQRSADGSSPLHF.

The rearrangement links TRBV20-1 to TRBJ2-1, with TRBD2 matching over 9 bases. The CDR3 runs to 16 residues. Germline-derived CDR1 and CDR2 are DFQATT and SNEGSKA (reference sequence). V lost 3 bases, J lost 4 bases, and 10 bases stayed unmatched. The CDR3 spells CSASVLAGPLYNEQFF. The CDR3 DNA reads TGCAGTGCTAGTGTGCTAGCGGGACCTTTATACAATGAGCAGTTCTTC.

V is TRBV19 and J is TRBJ1-1; maybe TRBD1 (5 bases). The CDR3 spans 14 residues. Trimming cost V 6 bases and J 3 bases, with 14 bases left between them. Looked up from germline, CDR1 is LNHDA and CDR2 is SQIVND (reference sequence). Here the CDR3 reads CASSNRGYDTEAFF. DNA of the CDR3: TGTGCCAGTAGCAATAGGGGTTATGACACTGAAGCTTTCTTT.

This clone showed up just a few times. The J gene is TRBJ1-2, the V gene TRBV19; D unclear. In germline, CDR1 is LNHDA, CDR2 SQIVND (reference sequence). CDR3 length: 14 residues. CDR3: CASSGQRRNYGYTF. The CDR3 region has the DNA TGTGCTTCGTCGGGTCAGAGACGTAACTATGGCTACACCTTC.

CDR3 in amino acids: CASHRDRVNEQYF. The DNA for the CDR3 is TGTGCCAGCCACCGGGACAGGGTGAACGAGCAGTACTTC. The chain uses TRBV2 and TRBJ2-7, with TRBD1 matching 9 bases. CDR3 length: 13 residues. Germline CDR1 and CDR2: SNHLY and FYNNEI. V was clipped by 8 bases and J by 5 bases; unmatched bases: 7. Filled out from reference TRBV2 and TRBJ2-7, the complete variable domain reads EPEVTQTPSHQVTQMGQEVILRCVPISNHLYFYWYRQILGQKVEFLVSFYNNEISEKSEIFDDQFSVERPDGSNFTLKIRSTKLEDSAMYFCASHRDRVNEQYFGPGTRLTVT.

The J gene is TRBJ2-7, the V gene TRBV20-1, with a possible D match to TRBD2 (6 bases). Trimming pared 3 bases from V and 1 base from J, leaving 10 bases between. Germline V gene data show CDR1 as DFQATT and CDR2 as SNEGSKA (reference sequence). The CDR3 runs to 13 residues. The CDR3 nucleotides are TGCAGTGCTAGTAGCGGACTATCCTACGAGCAGTACTTC. Its translation is CSASSGLSYEQYF.

Concerning this clone itself: The same CDR3 also results from other DNA sequences found in this sample. The chain recombines TRBV5-1 with TRBJ2-3; tentatively, D is TRBD1 (5 bases). Looked up from germline, CDR1 is SGHRS and CDR2 is YFSETQ. This CDR3 region has 13 residues. Deletions cut 0 bases from V and 6 bases from J, with 8 bases between. The CDR3, as DNA: TGCGCCAGCAGCTTGGGACCAGGGGATACGCAGTATTTT. Translated, it gives CASSLGPGDTQYF.

CDR3 DNA sequence: TGCGCCAGCAGTGAGTCGAGCTGGGAGGGGGGTTCACCCCTCCACTTT. As protein: CASSESSWEGGSPLHF. The rearrangement uses TRBV10-2 and TRBJ1-6; D may be TRBD1 (6 bases). The germline V gene has CDR1 WSHSY and CDR2 SAAADI. Trimming pared 0 bases from V and 9 bases from J, leaving 15 bases between. This CDR3 spans 16 amino acids.

The chain has TRBV21-1 and TRBJ2-1; the table's D call of TRBD1 was not tested on the DNA. TRBV21-1 is a documented pseudogene. There are 17 residues in the CDR3. The CDR3 DNA follows: TGTGCCAGCAGCAAATCCAACAGCCGTAGCTCCTACAATGAGCAGTTCTTC. It encodes CASSKSNSRSSYNEQFF.